These 18 T cell receptor beta chains share one sample of origin, sequenced in a study of blood T cell repertoires in COVID-19 (dated by TCRdb to 2020 to 2021). Libraries came from the immunoSEQ multiplex PCR assay. Here the immuneACCESS table is served through TCRdb, limited to in-frame sequences with V and J called. Missing clones are a known gap in these copies; in checked studies unresolved V genes cover under half, and the rest lacks a known reason. Across this sample there are 70,000 to 95,000 clones, with roughly 95% seen only once. The biggest ten clones account for around 4% of the sample. Sequenced material: peripheral blood. The receptors were sampled from a human donor with active COVID-19. The donor label of this sample is uncertain.

The chain is built from TRBV30 and TRBJ2-2; 10 nucleotides align to TRBD2. Germline loops: CDR1 GTSNPN, CDR2 SVGIG (reference sequence). The J segment lost 5 bases and the V segment lost 8 bases, leaving 11 bases of the junction unmatched. This CDR3 has 15 amino acids. The CDR3 nucleotides read TGTGCCCGGGGGGGGAGCGGGAGGGAGACCGGGGAGCTGTTTTTT. It encodes CARGGSGRETGELFF.

V is TRBV25-1 and J is TRBJ1-3; D unresolved. This CDR3 contains 16 residues. CDR1 is MGHDK, CDR2 SYGVNS, per germline. V was cut by 7 bases and J by 0 bases, with 16 bases left in between. CDR3 protein: CASTGGLSSSGNTIYF. Here the CDR3 DNA reads TGTGCCAGCACCGGAGGCCTTTCGAGCTCTGGAAACACCATATATTTT.

The V call is TRBV7-6, the J call TRBJ1-6; D possibly corresponds to TRBD1 (6 bases). The ends were cut back, 5 bases at V and 6 bases at J, with 17 bases in the middle. The CDR3 contains 16 residues. Per germline, CDR1 SGHVS and CDR2 FNYEAQ. The CDR3 here is CASSPRTDGANSPLHF. CDR3 nucleotides: TGTGCCAGCAGCCCCCGGACAGATGGAGCTAATTCACCCCTCCACTTT.

The V call is TRBV4-1, the J call TRBJ2-2, with D possibly being TRBD2 (5 bases). CDR1 is MGHRA, CDR2 YSYEKL, per germline. The CDR3 loop spans 15 amino acids. Trimming took 0 bases from V and 9 from J, leaving 14 bases between them. CDR3 coding DNA: TGCGCCAGCAGCCAAGAAACTAGTCTCTTCCGGGAGCTGTTTTTT. This codes for CASSQETSLFRELFF.

This sequence joins TRBV3-1 (or the pseudogene TRBV3-2) and TRBJ1-4, with 8 bases lining up with TRBD1. The CDR3 spans 16 residues. Germline V gene data show CDR1 as LGHDT and CDR2 as YNNKEL (reference sequence). J gave up 7 bases and V 4 bases, and 11 bases lay outside the gene matches. The CDR3 protein is CASSPYTAGGVEKLFF. Written as DNA, the CDR3 is TGTGCCAGCAGCCCCTATACGGCAGGGGGCGTTGAAAAACTGTTTTTT.

The chain has TRBV6-5 and TRBJ2-7, with D possibly matching TRBD2 (6 bases). The V end was cut by 7 bases, the J end by 7 bases, with 17 bases between. CDR1 MNHEY and CDR2 SVGAGI come from the germline V gene. The CDR3 runs 13 residues. The CDR3 DNA reads TGTGCCAGCATGCGGGATGTCGGTCTAGAGCAGTACTTC. Translation gives CASMRDVGLEQYF.

The J gene is TRBJ2-1, the V gene TRBV24-1, with 10 bases fitting TRBD1. In germline, CDR1 is KGHDR, CDR2 SFDVKD. V was pared by 5 bases and J by 8 bases, with 11 bases of the junction left unmatched. The length of the CDR3 is 16 residues. For the CDR3, the DNA is TGTGCCACCAGTGCCCCGGGACAGGGGCCGGGTGATGAGCAGTTCTTC. Translation: CATSAPGQGPGDEQFF.

The chain carries TRBV2 and TRBJ1-4; D unresolved. The CDR3 sequence is 12 residues long. CDR1 and CDR2 from the germline V gene are SNHLY and FYNNEI. The V end lost 6 bases, the J end lost 4 bases, and 6 bases lay between the germline ends. The CDR3 DNA follows: TGTGCCAGCAGAGACATTAATGAAAAACTGTTTTTT. Protein sequence: CASRDINEKLFF.

This chain uses TRBV9 with TRBJ2-5, with TRBD2 identical over 7 bases. This CDR3 has 16 residues. From germline, CDR1 is SGDLS and CDR2 YYNGEE. Germline trimming cut 3 bases from V and 5 bases from J; bases unmatched to any gene: 13. DNA of the CDR3: TGTGCCAGCAGCGCCACCGGGACTAAGTTTGCGGAGACCCAGTACTTC. Its protein is CASSATGTKFAETQYF.

The gene calls are TRBV5-6 and TRBJ2-5, with unresolved D. Germline V lookup: CDR1 SGHDT, CDR2 YYEEEE. V was clipped by 4 bases and J by 0 bases, with 4 bases between them. The CDR3 extends over 12 amino acids. The CDR3 reads CASSVNQETQYF. CDR3 coding DNA: TGTGCCAGCAGCGTAAACCAAGAGACCCAGTACTTC. Full variable domain (remainder filled in from reference TRBV5-6 and TRBJ2-5): DAGVTQSPTHLIKTRGQQVTLRCSPKSGHDTVSWYQQALGQGPQFIFQYYEEEERQRGNFPDRFSGHQFPNYSSELNVNALLLGDSALYLCASSVNQETQYFGPGTRLLVL.

The rearrangement uses TRBV5-1 and TRBJ2-1; D might be TRBD1 (6 bases). The V end lost 2 bases, the J end lost 8 bases, and 20 bases lay between the germline ends. Germline V gene data show CDR1 as SGHRS and CDR2 as YFSETQ. CDR3 length: 16 residues. DNA for the CDR3: TGCGCCAGCAGCTTACCGGGACACACAAAGTTCGATGAGCAGTTCTTC. This encodes CASSLPGHTKFDEQFF.

The rearrangement links TRBV28 to TRBJ1-5, with D perhaps TRBD1 (5 bases). CDR3 length: 16 residues. V shed 1 base and J shed 0 bases, with 10 bases lying between them. Germline V lookup: CDR1 MDHEN, CDR2 SYDVKM. The CDR3 loop is CASSLSGGGSNQPQHF. In DNA, the CDR3 is TGTGCCAGCAGTTTATCCGGGGGAGGTAGCAATCAGCCCCAGCATTTT.

V and J are TRBV6-5 and TRBJ1-2, with D maybe TRBD1 (6 bases). This CDR3 comprises 16 residues. Between the trimmed V and J ends, which lost 0 bases and 4 bases, there was a span of 15 bases. CDR1 is MNHEY, CDR2 SVGAGI, per germline. CDR3 residues: CASSYSRGAQGYGYTF. For the CDR3, the DNA is TGTGCCAGCAGTTACTCGCGGGGGGCGCAGGGCTATGGCTACACCTTC.

The V and J genes are TRBV10-3 and TRBJ2-1; TRBD2 might be the D (6 bases). Trimming took 5 bases from V and 4 from J, leaving 9 bases between them. Germline V gene lookup returns CDR1 ENHRY and CDR2 SYGVKD. This CDR3 contains 13 residues. In DNA, the CDR3 is TGTGCCATCAGTTCCGGGAGTTACAATGAGCAGTTCTTC. It codes for CAISSGSYNEQFF.

The chain uses TRBV28 and TRBJ1-2; D ambiguous. This CDR3 contains 13 residues. Germline assignment: CDR1 MDHEN and CDR2 SYDVKM. Deletions cut 3 bases from V and 2 bases from J, with 7 bases between. Written as DNA, the CDR3 is TGTGCCAGCAGTTTGACGGGGAACTATGGCTACACCTTC. The encoded protein is CASSLTGNYGYTF.

The genes are TRBV7-9 and TRBJ2-3; 7 bases are shared with TRBD1. The CDR3 is 12 amino acids. Germline trimming cut 6 bases from V and 6 bases from J; bases unmatched to any gene: 3. The germline gives CDR1 SEHNR, CDR2 FQNEAQ (reference sequence). The CDR3 spells CASRQGVDTQYF. DNA for the CDR3: TGTGCCAGCAGGCAGGGGGTGGATACGCAGTATTTT. Using reference TRBV7-9 and TRBJ2-3 for the parts outside the CDR3, the full variable domain is DTGVSQNPRHKITKRGQNVTFRCDPISEHNRLYWYRQTLGQGPEFLTYFQNEAQLEKSRLLSDRFSAERPKGSFSTLEIQRTEQGDSAMYLCASRQGVDTQYFGPGTRLTVL.

V and J are TRBV9 and TRBJ1-6, with a weak D call TRBD1 (5 bases). Germline loops: CDR1 SGDLS, CDR2 YYNGEE. V lost 0 bases and J lost 14, with 21 bases in between. CDR3 length equals 16 residues. The CDR3 loop reads CASSVGRDRELQSLHF. In DNA form, the CDR3 reads TGTGCCAGCAGCGTAGGGAGAGACAGAGAACTTCAGTCCCTCCACTTT.

The chain joins TRBV25-1 to TRBJ1-5, with 10 bases that match TRBD1. Trimming at V came to 8 bases and at J to 4 bases, leaving 8 bases not matched to a gene. The CDR3 runs 15 residues. Germline CDR1 reads MGHDK; CDR2 reads SYGVNS. The CDR3, as DNA: TGTGCCAGCCAGACCGGGACAGGGGTGAATCAGCCCCAGCATTTT. This sequence encodes CASQTGTGVNQPQHF.